The 27 T cell receptor beta chains listed next were all sequenced from one sample in a study of OX40 agonist ivuxolimab in advanced cancers. Generated by immunoSEQ multiplex PCR, the TCRdb table keeps only in-frame clones and is missing some. The sample includes around 69,000 clones, 85% to 90% seen only once; the top ten take around 6%. Sequencing used CD4+ or CD8+ T cells sorted from blood, obtained in a trial of the OX40 agonist ivuxolimab. All receptors come from an adult with an advanced solid tumor such as melanoma, head and neck, liver or kidney cancer.

The rearrangement uses TRBV4-3 and TRBJ2-1, with TRBD2 identical over 13 bases. The CDR3 is 16 amino acids. Germline CDR1 and CDR2: LGHNA and YSLEER. The junction had 4 bases not matched to a gene; V was cut back by 1 base and J by 7 bases. The CDR3: CASSQGSGLAGNEQFF. In DNA form, the CDR3 reads TGCGCCAGCAGCCAAGGATCGGGACTAGCGGGAAATGAGCAGTTCTTC.

This chain connects TRBV10-2 to TRBJ2-3, with a possible D match to TRBD1 (6 bases). This CDR3 has 14 residues. V lost 7 bases and J lost 2, with 13 bases in between. Germline CDR1 and CDR2: WSHSY and SAAADI. The CDR3 coding sequence is TGCGCCAGCACCCCGGGACATAACACAGATACGCAGTATTTT. Translated, it gives CASTPGHNTDTQYF.

The chain combines TRBV11-2 with TRBJ1-2; D gene ambiguous. Trimming stripped 5 bases from V and 4 bases from J, with 14 bases between. The CDR3 contains 14 residues. CDR1 and CDR2 from the germline V gene are SGHAT and FQNNGV. The CDR3 region is CASSPPREGYGYTF. Written as DNA, the CDR3 is TGTGCCAGCAGCCCTCCCCGGGAGGGCTATGGCTACACCTTC.

This chain links TRBV15 with TRBJ1-5, with D possibly being TRBD1 (5 bases). The CDR3 totals 14 residues. Germline assignment: CDR1 LNHNV and CDR2 YYDKDF (reference sequence). Trimming left V 3 bases short and J 12 bases short, with 18 bases between. The chain's CDR3 is CATSSRVGASNQHF. The CDR3 region has the DNA TGTGCCACCAGCAGCCGAGTTGGGGCGAGTAACCAGCATTTT.

V gene TRBV5-8 combines with J gene TRBJ1-1; 9 bases agree with TRBD1. CDR1 is SGHTS, CDR2 YDEGEE, per germline. This CDR3 is 19 amino acids long. V lost 1 base to trimming and J lost 2 bases; unmatched junction nucleotides: 15. CDR3 in DNA: TGTGCCAGCAGCTTGTTCCCCCCCGGGACAGGGATTTTTAACACTGAAGCTTTCTTT. Amino acid sequence: CASSLFPPGTGIFNTEAFF.

V usage is TRBV4-1 and J usage is TRBJ2-3; no firm D call. The germline V gene encodes CDR1 MGHRA and CDR2 YSYEKL. V lost 4 bases to trimming and J lost 0 bases, with 11 bases between them. CDR3 length: 15 amino acids. CDR3 in DNA: TGCGCCAGCAGCCCCTACGCGGTGAGCACAGATACGCAGTATTTT. Encoded protein: CASSPYAVSTDTQYF.

J is TRBJ2-2 and V is TRBV7-2, with unresolved D. This CDR3 has 13 residues. Trimming removed 5 bases from V and 0 bases from J, with 4 bases in between. Germline CDR1 is SGHTA and CDR2 is FQGNSA. CDR3 region: CASSPTNTGELFF. The DNA of the CDR3 is TGTGCCAGCAGCCCGACGAACACCGGGGAGCTGTTTTTT.

This clone was found a few times. The J gene is TRBJ2-2, the V gene TRBV19; 7 nucleotides align to TRBD1. V lost 4 bases, J lost 3 bases, and 5 bases stayed unmatched. The CDR3 runs 15 residues. The V gene's germline CDR1 is LNHDA and CDR2 SQIVND (reference sequence). CDR3 loop: CASSTGQQHTGELFF. As DNA, the CDR3 is TGTGCCAGTAGTACGGGACAGCAGCACACCGGGGAGCTGTTTTTT. Supplemented by reference TRBV19 and TRBJ2-2, the full variable domain reads DGGITQSPKYLFRKEGQNVTLSCEQNLNHDAMYWYRQDPGQGLRLIYYSQIVNDFQKGDIAEGYSVSREKKESFPLTVTSAQKNPTAFYLCASSTGQQHTGELFFGEGSRLTVL.

The genes are TRBV28 and TRBJ2-7; maybe TRBD2 (5 bases). CDR1 and CDR2 from the germline V gene are MDHEN and SYDVKM. The length of the CDR3 is 15 residues. Deletions cut 5 bases from V and 2 bases from J, with 16 bases between. CDR3 nucleotide sequence: TGTGCCAGCAGTGGGTCAGGCATCGGGGCCTACGAGCAGTACTTC. This sequence encodes CASSGSGIGAYEQYF.

The chain couples TRBV28 to TRBJ2-5; TRBD2 aligns across 8 bases. The germline V gene encodes CDR1 MDHEN and CDR2 SYDVKM. CDR3 length: 18 amino acids. V was clipped by 2 bases and J by 1 base; unmatched bases: 12. The CDR3 loop is CASSLTSSLAGVQETQYF. The CDR3 nucleotides read TGTGCCAGCAGTTTAACCAGTTCCCTAGCGGGCGTCCAAGAGACCCAGTACTTC.

The rearrangement uses TRBV7-9 and TRBJ2-3, with 12 bases lining up with TRBD1. J lost 5 bases, V lost 6 bases, and 6 bases had no gene match. The CDR3 is 15 amino acids. Germline CDR1 is SEHNR and CDR2 is FQNEAQ (reference sequence). The CDR3 region is CASRPGTGGIDTQYF. The CDR3, as DNA: TGTGCCAGCAGGCCCGGGACAGGGGGCATAGATACGCAGTATTTT.

This chain joins TRBV7-3 and TRBJ2-7; TRBD1 agrees at 7 bases. The ends lost 3 bases at V and 3 bases at J; junction bases unmatched: 5. The CDR3 sequence is 14 residues long. Germline V lookup: CDR1 SGHTA, CDR2 FQGTGA. CDR3 nucleotide sequence: TGTGCCAGCAGCTTTGATCCAGGGGGCTACGAGCAGTACTTC. Translation: CASSFDPGGYEQYF.

J is TRBJ2-2 and V is TRBV9, with 11 bases that match TRBD2. The V segment lost 2 bases and the J segment 3 bases; nucleotides outside the gene matches: 3. The CDR3 runs 16 residues. Germline CDR1 and CDR2: SGDLS and YYNGEE. This CDR3 is CASSVSGRAHTGELFF. As DNA, the CDR3 is TGTGCCAGCAGCGTTAGCGGGAGGGCCCACACCGGGGAGCTGTTTTTT.

A remark on this clone: Possible read error: a much larger clone is one base away. The J gene is TRBJ2-7, the V gene TRBV5-1, with 11 bases identical to TRBD1. The CDR3 has 15 residues. V lost 5 bases and J lost 4; bases outside the gene matches: 8. From germline, CDR1 is SGHRS and CDR2 YFSETQ. The CDR3 reads CASSWGGTGGYEQYF. Written as DNA, the CDR3 is TGCGCCAGCAGTTGGGGCGGGACAGGGGGTTACGAGCAGTACTTC.

This clone was detected only once. The chain combines TRBV27 with TRBJ1-4; 8 nucleotides match TRBD1. This CDR3 spans 15 amino acids. Germline V gene data show CDR1 as MNHEY and CDR2 as SMNVEV (reference sequence). With V trimmed by 5 bases and J by 5 bases, 7 bases remained unmatched. CDR3 DNA sequence: TGTGCCAGCAGTCCGGGGACAGGTATAAATGAAAAACTGTTTTTT. It is translated as CASSPGTGINEKLFF.

V gene TRBV10-3 combines with J gene TRBJ1-5, with 8 bases lining up with TRBD1. The CDR3 is 16 residues long. The junction had 8 bases not matched to a gene; V was cut back by 3 bases and J by 4 bases. Germline V gives CDR1 ENHRY, CDR2 SYGVKD. The CDR3 coding sequence is TGTGCCATCAGTGACCCAGGGACAGGAGTTAATCAGCCCCAGCATTTT. This translates into CAISDPGTGVNQPQHF.

CDR3 sequence reads: CASSPGTSGKDTQYF. Here the CDR3 DNA reads TGTGCCAGCAGTCCTGGGACTAGCGGAAAAGATACGCAGTATTTT. The chain couples TRBV27 to TRBJ2-3, with 11 bases lining up with TRBD2. V lost 5 bases to trimming and J lost 5 bases; unmatched junction nucleotides: 6. From germline, CDR1 is MNHEY and CDR2 SMNVEV (reference sequence). The CDR3 is made up of 15 amino acids.

This clone was picked up one time. This rearrangement joins TRBV7-9 to TRBJ1-4, with a tentative D call TRBD1 (5 bases). This CDR3 is 15 amino acids long. Germline V gives CDR1 SEHNR, CDR2 FQNEAQ (reference sequence). V was clipped by 2 bases and J by 3 bases, with 10 bases between them. Here the CDR3 reads CASSLNPGANEKLFF. CDR3 coding DNA: TGTGCCAGCAGCTTAAATCCGGGGGCTAATGAAAAACTGTTTTTT.

This clone was seen only a few times. The chain joins TRBV5-6 to TRBJ2-3; D may be TRBD2 (5 bases). V was shortened by 0 bases and J by 0 bases, with 11 bases between the two germline ends. The CDR3 runs 16 residues. CDR1 SGHDT and CDR2 YYEEEE come from the germline V gene. This CDR3 reads CASSLELRGSTDTQYF. Written as DNA, the CDR3 is TGTGCCAGCAGCTTGGAACTCCGAGGGAGCACAGATACGCAGTATTTT.

The genes are TRBV6-5 and TRBJ2-1; no clear D gene. The CDR3 is 11 amino acids. V gave up 1 base and J gave up 6 bases, with 1 base separating them. The germline CDR1 and CDR2 sequences are MNHEY and SVGAGI. The CDR3 here is CASSYFNEQFF. The CDR3 bases are TGTGCCAGCAGTTACTTCAATGAGCAGTTCTTC.

The chain carries TRBV30 and TRBJ2-1; TRBD2 agrees at 7 bases. The V segment lost 0 bases and the J segment 8 bases; nucleotides outside the gene matches: 7. CDR3 length: 14 amino acids. CDR1 is GTSNPN, CDR2 SVGIG, per germline (reference sequence). Here the CDR3 reads CAWSVWGGADEQFF. CDR3 in DNA: TGTGCCTGGAGTGTATGGGGAGGGGCGGATGAGCAGTTCTTC.

The chain is built from TRBV29-1 and TRBJ1-2, with TRBD1 matching 7 bases. CDR1 and CDR2 from the germline V gene are SQVTM and ANQGSEA. The V segment lost 6 bases and the J segment 4 bases; nucleotides outside the gene matches: 8. The CDR3 runs 13 residues. For the CDR3, the DNA is TGCAGCGTCTCAGGGGGTGCACGCTATGGCTACACCTTC. Translated: CSVSGGARYGYTF.

The rearrangement joins TRBV5-6 to TRBJ1-2; unclear D gene. Germline lookup yields CDR1 SGHDT and CDR2 YYEEEE. The CDR3 sequence is 13 residues long. V lost 5 bases to trimming and J lost 6 bases, with 14 bases between them. Here the CDR3 reads CASSPTGEDGYTF. The CDR3 DNA reads TGTGCCAGCAGTCCTACGGGCGAGGATGGCTACACCTTC.

The chain couples TRBV5-6 to TRBJ1-2; D is perhaps TRBD1 (6 bases). The V end lost 3 bases, the J end lost 5 bases, and 8 bases lay between the germline ends. Germline V gene sequence: CDR1 SGHDT, CDR2 YYEEEE. The CDR3 totals 12 residues. In DNA form, the CDR3 reads TGTGCCAGCAGCTCAGGGGAATATGGCTACACCTTC. Translated, it gives CASSSGEYGYTF. Supplemented by reference TRBV5-6 and TRBJ1-2, the full variable domain reads DAGVTQSPTHLIKTRGQQVTLRCSPKSGHDTVSWYQQALGQGPQFIFQYYEEEERQRGNFPDRFSGHQFPNYSSELNVNALLLGDSALYLCASSSGEYGYTFGSGTRLTVV.

The chain uses TRBV7-9 and TRBJ2-3, with a weak D call TRBD1 (7 bases). The germline gives CDR1 SEHNR, CDR2 FQNEAQ (reference sequence). The length of the CDR3 is 17 residues. The ends were cut back, 7 bases at V and 0 bases at J, with 20 bases in the middle. CDR3 coding DNA: TGTGCCAGCACCCTAGAGACGACAGGGACTAGCACAGATACGCAGTATTTT. It codes for CASTLETTGTSTDTQYF.

The table lists this clone with a few counts. The V and J genes are TRBV7-9 and TRBJ1-1; D possibly corresponds to TRBD1 (5 bases). V dropped 5 bases and J dropped 4 bases, with 11 bases sitting between them. The germline V gene has CDR1 SEHNR and CDR2 FQNEAQ (reference sequence). The CDR3 totals 13 residues. The CDR3: CASSPSGATEAFF. The CDR3 DNA follows: TGTGCCAGCAGCCCCAGTGGGGCCACTGAAGCTTTCTTT.

This chain links TRBV2 with TRBJ1-1; TRBD1 matches at 8 bases. The CDR3 contains 15 residues. Germline-derived CDR1 and CDR2 are SNHLY and FYNNEI. V shed 6 bases, J shed 1 base, and the junction held 7 bases outside the gene matches. CDR3 sequence: CASSVGGTGNTEAFF. Here the CDR3 DNA reads TGTGCCAGCAGCGTAGGAGGGACAGGGAACACTGAAGCTTTCTTT. Complete variable domain (other parts from reference TRBV2 and TRBJ1-1): EPEVTQTPSHQVTQMGQEVILRCVPISNHLYFYWYRQILGQKVEFLVSFYNNEISEKSEIFDDQFSVERPDGSNFTLKIRSTKLEDSAMYFCASSVGGTGNTEAFFGQGTRLTVV.